This T cell receptor (beta chain) was sequenced in a study of blood T cell repertoires in COVID-19. Study in general: Both acute and convalescent COVID-19 samples were obtained from the United States, Italy and Spain. Nucleic acid was either cDNA or gDNA, and it came from T cells, B-cell-depleted T cells, or PBMCs.

Original analysis: Reference gene primers were amplified, and this amplification served to estimate nucleated cell counts. Data came from immunoSEQ multiplex PCR; TCRdb stores just in-frame clones and leaves some out. V and J calls and clone size are given by that table; D and trimming were obtained from the DNA. The sample contains about 130,000 clones, roughly 83% of which appear only once. V lost 0 bases, J lost 3 bases, and 7 bases lay in between. CDR1 is SGHNT, CDR2 YYREEE, per germline (reference sequence). The CDR3 spans 14 residues. This chain links TRBV5-4 with TRBJ2-1; weak D call: TRBD2 (6 bases). This receptor was identified in a woman younger than 45 who had recovered from COVID-19. Sequencing used peripheral blood. The chain's CDR3 is CASSLDGSYNEQFF. The CDR3 nucleotides are TGTGCCAGCAGCTTGGACGGGAGCTACAATGAGCAGTTCTTC.